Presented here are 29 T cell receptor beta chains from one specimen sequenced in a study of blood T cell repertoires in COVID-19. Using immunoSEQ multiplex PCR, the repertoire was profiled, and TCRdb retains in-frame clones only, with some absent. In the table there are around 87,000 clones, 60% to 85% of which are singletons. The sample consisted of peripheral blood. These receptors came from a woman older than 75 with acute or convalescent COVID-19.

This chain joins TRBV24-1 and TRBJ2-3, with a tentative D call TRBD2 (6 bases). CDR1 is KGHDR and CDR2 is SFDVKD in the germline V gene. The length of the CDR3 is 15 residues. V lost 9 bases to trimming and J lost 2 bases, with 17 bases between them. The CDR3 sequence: CATANPGTLTDTQYF. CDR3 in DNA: TGTGCCACCGCGAACCCCGGGACTCTCACAGATACGCAGTATTTT.

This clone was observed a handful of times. CDR3 sequence: CASMNYRGQPQHF. CDR3 coding DNA: TGTGCCAGTATGAATTATCGGGGTCAGCCCCAGCATTTT. The J gene is TRBJ1-5, the V gene TRBV19; D not resolved. Germline CDR1 LNHDA, CDR2 SQIVND (reference sequence). V was trimmed by 7 bases and J by 6 bases, leaving 13 bases between them. The CDR3 is made up of 13 amino acids.

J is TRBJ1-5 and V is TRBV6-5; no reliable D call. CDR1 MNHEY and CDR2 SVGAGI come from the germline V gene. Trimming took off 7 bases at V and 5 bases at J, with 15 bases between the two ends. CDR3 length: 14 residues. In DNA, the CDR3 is TGTGCCAGCAAATCTGTCCAGGTCGATCAGCCCCAGCATTTT. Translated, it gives CASKSVQVDQPQHF.

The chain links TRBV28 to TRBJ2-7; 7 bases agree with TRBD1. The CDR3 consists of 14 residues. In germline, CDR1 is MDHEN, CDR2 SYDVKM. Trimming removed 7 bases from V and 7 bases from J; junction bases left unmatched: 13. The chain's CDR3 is CASNSGTEWLEQYF. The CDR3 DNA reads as TGTGCCAGCAACTCGGGGACAGAGTGGTTGGAGCAGTACTTC.

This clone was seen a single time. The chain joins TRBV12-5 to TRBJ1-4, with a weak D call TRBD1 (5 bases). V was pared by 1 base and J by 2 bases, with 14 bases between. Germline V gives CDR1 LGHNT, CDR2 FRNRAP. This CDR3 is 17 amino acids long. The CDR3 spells CASGLATGTLTNEKLFF. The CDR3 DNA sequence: TGTGCTAGTGGTTTGGCAACCGGGACTCTCACTAATGAAAAACTGTTTTTT.

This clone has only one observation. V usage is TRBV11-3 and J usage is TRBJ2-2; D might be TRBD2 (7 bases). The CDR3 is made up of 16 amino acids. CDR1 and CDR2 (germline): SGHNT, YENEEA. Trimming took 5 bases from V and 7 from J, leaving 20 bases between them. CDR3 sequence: CASSPPLGAGHGELFF. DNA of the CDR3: TGTGCCAGCAGCCCGCCCCTAGGAGCGGGACACGGGGAGCTGTTTTTT.

The CDR3 loop is CASSYPRDSYNSPLHF. CDR3 bases: TGTGCCAGCAGTTATCCCCGGGACTCCTATAATTCACCCCTCCACTTT. This rearrangement joins TRBV6-6 to TRBJ1-6; D remains ambiguous. CDR1 and CDR2 (germline): MNHNY, SVGAGI (reference sequence). The CDR3 loop spans 16 amino acids. V was cut by 3 bases and J by 0 bases, with 9 bases left in between.

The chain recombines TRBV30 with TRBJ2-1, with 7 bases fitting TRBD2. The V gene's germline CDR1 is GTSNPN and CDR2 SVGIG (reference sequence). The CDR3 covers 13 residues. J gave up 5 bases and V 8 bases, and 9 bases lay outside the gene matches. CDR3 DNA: TGTGCCATCTCGGGCGGGGGAGACAATGAGCAGTTCTTC. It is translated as CAISGGGDNEQFF.

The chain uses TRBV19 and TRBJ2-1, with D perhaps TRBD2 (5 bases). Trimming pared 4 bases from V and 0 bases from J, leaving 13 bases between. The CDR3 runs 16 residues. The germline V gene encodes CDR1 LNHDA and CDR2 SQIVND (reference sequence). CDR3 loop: CASSNPLGSSYNEQFF. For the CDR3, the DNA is TGTGCCAGTAGTAACCCGCTAGGGAGCTCCTACAATGAGCAGTTCTTC.

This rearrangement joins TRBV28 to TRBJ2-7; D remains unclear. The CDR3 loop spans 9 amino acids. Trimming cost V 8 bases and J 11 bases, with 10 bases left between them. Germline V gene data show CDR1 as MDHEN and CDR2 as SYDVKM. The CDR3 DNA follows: TGTGCCAGCCGCTTCTCGGAGTACTTC. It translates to CASRFSEYF. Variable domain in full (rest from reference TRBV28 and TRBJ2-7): DVKVTQSSRYLVKRTGEKVFLECVQDMDHENMFWYRQDPGLGLRLIYFSYDVKMKEKGDIPEGYSVSREKKERFSLILESASTNQTSMYLCASRFSEYFGPGTRLTVT.

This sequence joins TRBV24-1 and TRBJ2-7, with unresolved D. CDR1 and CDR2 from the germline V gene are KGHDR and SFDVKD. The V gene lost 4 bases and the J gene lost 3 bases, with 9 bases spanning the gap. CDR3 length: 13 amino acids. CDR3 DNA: TGTGCCACCAGTGAGCGTGTCCTCTACGAGCAGTACTTC. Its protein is CATSERVLYEQYF.

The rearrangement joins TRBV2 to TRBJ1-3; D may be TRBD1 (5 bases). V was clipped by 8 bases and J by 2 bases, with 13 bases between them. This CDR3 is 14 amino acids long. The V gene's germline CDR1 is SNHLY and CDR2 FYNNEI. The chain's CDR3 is CASAGNLAGNTIYF. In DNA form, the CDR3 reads TGTGCCAGCGCAGGGAATTTGGCTGGAAACACCATATATTTT.

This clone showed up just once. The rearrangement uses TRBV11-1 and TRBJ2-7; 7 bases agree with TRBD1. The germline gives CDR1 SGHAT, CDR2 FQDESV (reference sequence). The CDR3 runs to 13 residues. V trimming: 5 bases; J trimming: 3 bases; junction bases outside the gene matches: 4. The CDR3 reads CASSPTGVYEQYF. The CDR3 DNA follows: TGTGCCAGCAGCCCAACAGGGGTCTACGAGCAGTACTTC.

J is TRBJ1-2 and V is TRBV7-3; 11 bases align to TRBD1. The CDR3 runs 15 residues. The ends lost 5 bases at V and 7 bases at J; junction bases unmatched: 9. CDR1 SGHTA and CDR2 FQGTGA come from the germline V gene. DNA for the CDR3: TGTGCCAGCAGCGGGGACGGACAGGGGGCAAGTGGCTACACCTTC. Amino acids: CASSGDGQGASGYTF.

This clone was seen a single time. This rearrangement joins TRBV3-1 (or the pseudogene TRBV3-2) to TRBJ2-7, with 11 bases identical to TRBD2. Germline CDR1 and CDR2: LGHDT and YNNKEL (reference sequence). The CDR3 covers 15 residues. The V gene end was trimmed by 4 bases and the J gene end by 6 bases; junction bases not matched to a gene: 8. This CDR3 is CASSRSGGARGEQYF. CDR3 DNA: TGTGCCAGCAGCCGTAGCGGGGGGGCCCGTGGCGAGCAGTACTTC.

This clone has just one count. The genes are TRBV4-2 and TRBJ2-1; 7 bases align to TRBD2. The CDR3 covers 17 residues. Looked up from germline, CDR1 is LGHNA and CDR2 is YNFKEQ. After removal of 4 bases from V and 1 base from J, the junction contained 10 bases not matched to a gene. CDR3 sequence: CASSPTGRGRSYNEQFF. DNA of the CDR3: TGTGCCAGCAGCCCAACTGGGCGGGGGAGGTCCTACAATGAGCAGTTCTTC.

This chain's CDR3 is CASSSRTGGVETQYF. The CDR3, as DNA: TGTGCCAGCAGCAGCAGGACAGGGGGTGTAGAGACCCAGTACTTC. The chain recombines TRBV13 with TRBJ2-5; 10 positions agree with TRBD1. This CDR3 has 15 residues. V was clipped by 5 bases and J by 4 bases; unmatched bases: 7. Germline lookup yields CDR1 PRHDT and CDR2 FYEKMQ (reference sequence).

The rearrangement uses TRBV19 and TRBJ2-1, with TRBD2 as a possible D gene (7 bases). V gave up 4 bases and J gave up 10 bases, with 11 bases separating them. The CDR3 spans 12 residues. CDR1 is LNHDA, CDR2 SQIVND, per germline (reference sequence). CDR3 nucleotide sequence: TGTGCCAGTAGTACGGGGGGCAGGGAGCAGTTCTTC. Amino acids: CASSTGGREQFF.

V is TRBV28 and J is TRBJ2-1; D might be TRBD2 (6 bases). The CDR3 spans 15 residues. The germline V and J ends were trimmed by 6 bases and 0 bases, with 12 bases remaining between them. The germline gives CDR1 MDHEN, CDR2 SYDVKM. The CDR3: CASRTPTSSYNEQFF. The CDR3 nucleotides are TGTGCCAGCAGGACCCCGACTAGCTCCTACAATGAGCAGTTCTTC.

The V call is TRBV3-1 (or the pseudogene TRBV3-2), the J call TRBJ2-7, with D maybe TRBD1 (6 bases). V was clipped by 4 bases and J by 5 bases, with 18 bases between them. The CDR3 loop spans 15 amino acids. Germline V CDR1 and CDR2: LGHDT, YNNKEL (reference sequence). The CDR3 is CASSPPSGVSHEQYF. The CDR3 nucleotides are TGTGCCAGCAGCCCTCCCTCAGGGGTATCTCACGAGCAGTACTTC.

CDR3 residues: CAAGGYHEQFF. The CDR3 DNA follows: TGTGCCGCGGGGGGGTACCATGAGCAGTTCTTC. This sequence joins TRBV11-2 and TRBJ2-1; 9 positions match TRBD2. This CDR3 region has 11 residues. With V trimmed by 11 bases and J by 8 bases, 4 bases remained unmatched. The V gene's germline CDR1 is SGHAT and CDR2 FQNNGV.

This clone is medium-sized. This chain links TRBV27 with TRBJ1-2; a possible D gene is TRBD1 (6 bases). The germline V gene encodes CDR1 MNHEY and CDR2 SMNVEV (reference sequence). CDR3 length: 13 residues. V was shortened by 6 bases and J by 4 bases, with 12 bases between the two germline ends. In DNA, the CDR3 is TGTGCCAGCAGAGGGGAGGGGGGCTATGGCTACACCTTC. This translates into CASRGEGGYGYTF.

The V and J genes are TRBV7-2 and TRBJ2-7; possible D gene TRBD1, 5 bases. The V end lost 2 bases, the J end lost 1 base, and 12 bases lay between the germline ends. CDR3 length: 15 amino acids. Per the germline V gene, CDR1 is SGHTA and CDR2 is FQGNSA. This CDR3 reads CASSLSQGLSYEQYF. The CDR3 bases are TGTGCCAGCAGCTTAAGTCAGGGCCTTTCCTACGAGCAGTACTTC.

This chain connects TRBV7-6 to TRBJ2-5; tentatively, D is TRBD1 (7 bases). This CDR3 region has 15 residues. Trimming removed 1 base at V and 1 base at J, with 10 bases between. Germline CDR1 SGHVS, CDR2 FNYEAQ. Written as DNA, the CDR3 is TGTGCCAGCAGCTTAGGGCAGGGGGGCCAAGAGACCCAGTACTTC. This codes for CASSLGQGGQETQYF.

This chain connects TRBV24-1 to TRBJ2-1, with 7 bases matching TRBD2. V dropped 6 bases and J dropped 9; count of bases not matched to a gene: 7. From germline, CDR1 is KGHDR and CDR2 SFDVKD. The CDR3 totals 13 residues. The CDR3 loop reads CATSLRGGGEQFF. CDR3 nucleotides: TGTGCCACCAGTCTACGCGGGGGTGGTGAGCAGTTCTTC.

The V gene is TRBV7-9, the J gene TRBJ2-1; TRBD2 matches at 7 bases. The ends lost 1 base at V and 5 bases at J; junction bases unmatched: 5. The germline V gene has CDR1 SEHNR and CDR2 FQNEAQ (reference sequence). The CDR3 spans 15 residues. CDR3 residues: CASSLGDYDHNEQFF. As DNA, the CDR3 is TGTGCCAGCAGCTTAGGGGACTATGACCACAATGAGCAGTTCTTC.

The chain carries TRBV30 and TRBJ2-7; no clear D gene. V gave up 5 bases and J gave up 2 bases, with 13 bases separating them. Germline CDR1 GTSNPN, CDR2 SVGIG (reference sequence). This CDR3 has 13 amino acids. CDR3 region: CAWGRQETYEQYF. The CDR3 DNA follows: TGTGCCTGGGGACGGCAGGAAACCTACGAGCAGTACTTC.

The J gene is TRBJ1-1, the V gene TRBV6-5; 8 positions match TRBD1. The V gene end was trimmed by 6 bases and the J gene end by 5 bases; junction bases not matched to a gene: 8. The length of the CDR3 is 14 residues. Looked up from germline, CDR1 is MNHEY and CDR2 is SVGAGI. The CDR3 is CASRLDRGWTEAFF. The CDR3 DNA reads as TGTGCCAGCAGGCTAGACAGGGGATGGACTGAAGCTTTCTTT.

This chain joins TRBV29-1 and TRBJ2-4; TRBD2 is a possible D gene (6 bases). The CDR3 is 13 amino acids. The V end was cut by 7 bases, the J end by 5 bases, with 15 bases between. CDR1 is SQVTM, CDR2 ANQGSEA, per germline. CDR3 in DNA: TGCAGCGCAGTACCGGGAGTTCAAAACATTCAGTACTTC. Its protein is CSAVPGVQNIQYF.